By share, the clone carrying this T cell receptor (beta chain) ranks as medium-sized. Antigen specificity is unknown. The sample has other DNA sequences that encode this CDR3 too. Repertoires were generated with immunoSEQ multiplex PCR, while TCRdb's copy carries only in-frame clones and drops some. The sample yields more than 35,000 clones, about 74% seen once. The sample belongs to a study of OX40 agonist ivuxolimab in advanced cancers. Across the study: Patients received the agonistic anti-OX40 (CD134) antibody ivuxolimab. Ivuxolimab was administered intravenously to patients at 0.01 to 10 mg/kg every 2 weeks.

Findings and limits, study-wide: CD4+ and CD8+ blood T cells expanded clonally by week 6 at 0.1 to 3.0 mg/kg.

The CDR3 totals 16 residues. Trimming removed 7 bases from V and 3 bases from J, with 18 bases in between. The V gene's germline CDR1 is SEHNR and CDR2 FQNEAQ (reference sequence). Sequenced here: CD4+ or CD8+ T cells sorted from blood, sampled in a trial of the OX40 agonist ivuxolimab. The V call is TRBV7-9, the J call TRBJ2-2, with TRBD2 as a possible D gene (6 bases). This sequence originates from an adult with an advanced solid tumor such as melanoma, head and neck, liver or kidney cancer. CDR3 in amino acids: CASTRARGFDTGELFF. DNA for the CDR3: TGTGCCAGCACCCGGGCGCGGGGTTTCGACACCGGGGAGCTGTTTTTT. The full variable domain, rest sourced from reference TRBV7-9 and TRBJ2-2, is DTGVSQNPRHKITKRGQNVTFRCDPISEHNRLYWYRQTLGQGPEFLTYFQNEAQLEKSRLLSDRFSAERPKGSFSTLEIQRTEQGDSAMYLCASTRARGFDTGELFFGEGSRLTVL.